The 11 T cell receptor beta chains below were found in one sample sequenced in a study of CD8+CD57+ T cells in acquired aplastic anemia. Genomic DNA was employed as the template in profiling TCR beta VDJ and CDR3. TCRdb called the reads again in MiXCR, with one record for every CDR3 protein. The table has about 180,000 distinct CDR3 sequences, less than 50% seen once; the top ten hold approximately 12%. Patients chosen for sequencing had CD8+CD57+ cells that had expanded, as shown by flow cytometry. Sequenced: sorted CD4+, CD8+, or CD8+CD57+ T cells (not recorded which) from PBMCs. The receptors come from a human donor with aplastic anemia.

The sample holds many counts of this clonotype. The J gene is TRBJ2-3, the V gene TRBV5-5; unclear D gene. The CDR3 contains 16 residues. Between the trimmed V and J ends, which lost 1 base and 0 bases, there was a span of 12 bases. Germline CDR1 SGHKS, CDR2 YYEKEE (reference sequence). The CDR3 DNA follows: TGTGCCAGCAGCTTGTTGCACAAGACTAGCACAGATACGCAGTATTTT. Its protein is CASSLLHKTSTDTQYF.

The J gene is TRBJ1-2, the V gene TRBV7-2; TRBD1 might be the D (5 bases). V was cut by 5 bases and J by 8 bases, with 12 bases left in between. This CDR3 is 12 amino acids long. Per germline, CDR1 SGHTA and CDR2 FQGNSA. The CDR3: CASSTGGGGYTF. The CDR3 DNA sequence: TGTGCCAGCAGCACCGGTGGGGGGGGCTACACCTTC.

This clonotype was counted between two and nine times. This chain joins TRBV19 and TRBJ2-3; D tentatively reads TRBD1 or TRBD2 (5 bases each). Per the germline V gene, CDR1 is LNHDA and CDR2 is SQIVND (reference sequence). The CDR3 covers 13 residues. Trimming pared 6 bases from V and 3 bases from J, leaving 10 bases between. CDR3 sequence: CASRGVGTDTQYF. DNA for the CDR3: TGTGCCAGTAGGGGGGTGGGGACAGATACGCAGTATTTT.

This sequence joins TRBV24-1 and TRBJ1-5; weak D call: TRBD1 (6 bases). Germline CDR1 KGHDR, CDR2 SFDVKD. This CDR3 region has 13 residues. The V gene lost 10 bases and the J gene lost 2 bases, with 11 bases spanning the gap. The CDR3 loop is CATPAGGNQPQHF. DNA of the CDR3: TGTGCCACACCCGCAGGGGGCAATCAGCCCCAGCATTTT.

The V and J genes are TRBV20-1 and TRBJ2-2, with D perhaps matching TRBD2 (6 bases). V shed 7 bases and J shed 3 bases, with 9 bases lying between them. The CDR3 contains 12 residues. The germline CDR1 and CDR2 sequences are DFQATT and SNEGSKA (reference sequence). CDR3 protein: CSVEGDTGELFF. CDR3 in DNA: TGCAGTGTGGAGGGCGACACCGGGGAGCTGTTTTTT.

This clonotype has at least ten counts. The CDR3 DNA is TGTGCCAGCAGTTTAAAGCCTGGCGAAGGGCATAATTCACCCCTCCACTTT. It specifies CASSLKPGEGHNSPLHF. The chain recombines TRBV6-5 with TRBJ1-6; D gene unclear. Deletions cut 4 bases from V and 5 bases from J, with 18 bases between. Germline V gives CDR1 MNHEY, CDR2 SVGAGI. The CDR3 loop spans 17 amino acids.

There are many counts of this clonotype. This chain uses TRBV12-3 or TRBV12-4 with TRBJ2-5; tentative D call: TRBD1 (6 bases). V lost 6 bases to trimming and J lost 0 bases, with 11 bases between them. The CDR3 runs to 14 residues. The CDR3 loop is CASRARDNQETQYF. The CDR3 DNA is TGTGCCAGCAGAGCTCGGGACAACCAAGAGACCCAGTACTTC.

This chain joins TRBV20-1 and TRBJ2-5; TRBD2 matches 11 bases. V trimming: 3 bases; J trimming: 0 bases; junction bases outside the gene matches: 9. CDR3 length equals 17 residues. The germline V gene encodes CDR1 DFQATT and CDR2 SNEGSKA (reference sequence). CDR3 residues: CSARGDSGGADQETQYF. The CDR3 coding sequence is TGCAGTGCTAGGGGAGATAGCGGGGGGGCTGACCAAGAGACCCAGTACTTC.

This clonotype was counted many times. The J gene is TRBJ2-5, the V gene TRBV29-1; TRBD2 agrees at 7 bases. This CDR3 region has 12 residues. CDR1 is SQVTM and CDR2 is ANQGSEA in the germline V gene. V lost 7 bases, J lost 5 bases, and 7 bases stayed unmatched. This chain's CDR3 is CSGGLGYETQYF. As DNA, the CDR3 is TGCAGCGGTGGACTAGGGTACGAGACCCAGTACTTC.

This clonotype came up once. The V and J genes are TRBV9 and TRBJ2-5; 11 bases align to TRBD2. This CDR3 has 15 amino acids. The germline V gene encodes CDR1 SGDLS and CDR2 YYNGEE. V trimming: 4 bases; J trimming: 0 bases; junction bases outside the gene matches: 2. CDR3: CASSLGLADQETQYF. The CDR3 DNA sequence: TGTGCCAGCAGCTTGGGACTAGCGGACCAAGAGACCCAGTACTTC. Complete variable domain (other parts from reference TRBV9 and TRBJ2-5): DSGVTQTPKHLITATGQRVTLRCSPRSGDLSVYWYQQSLDQGLQFLIQYYNGEERAKGNILERFSAQQFPDLHSELNLSSLELGDSALYFCASSLGLADQETQYFGPGTRLLVL.

This clonotype is medium-sized in the sample. The chain is built from TRBV7-9 and TRBJ2-2; perhaps TRBD2 as D (5 bases). Trimming removed 6 bases at V and 7 bases at J, with 18 bases between. The CDR3 has 15 residues. Germline-derived CDR1 and CDR2 are SEHNR and FQNEAQ (reference sequence). The CDR3 reads CASSLDSPPFGELFF. CDR3 bases: TGTGCCAGCAGTTTGGACTCCCCACCGTTCGGGGAGCTGTTTTTT.